This T cell receptor (beta chain) emerged from a study of PD-L1 blockade in urothelial cancer. The wider study: Patients commenced intravenous atezolizumab, 1,200 mg every 3 weeks, in about 2014.

The protocol was immunoSEQ multiplex PCR, while the TCRdb copy is restricted to in-frame clones and leaves out a portion. In the table there are 100,000 to 150,000 clones, about 83% of which are singletons. The germline V gene encodes CDR1 MNHEY and CDR2 SMNVEV (reference sequence). The CDR3 is 13 residues long. The V gene lost 7 bases and the J gene lost 8 bases, with 17 bases spanning the gap. The time point: peripheral blood 6 weeks after treatment start. This sequence joins TRBV27 and TRBJ1-2; no reliable D call. Sequencing used PBMCs, obtained around atezolizumab (anti-PD-L1) treatment. The clonotype originates from a middle-aged man with urothelial cancer. In nucleotides, the CDR3 is TGTGCCAGCAAACGGGATTCTGCGGGCGGCTACACCTTC. Encoded protein: CASKRDSAGGYTF.